The 25 T cell receptor beta chains below were found in one sample sequenced in a study of primary melanoma T cells and metastatic recurrence. Clones were read by immunoSEQ multiplex PCR, and TCRdb kept only the in-frame ones, dropping some. The sample lists fewer than 1,400 clones, around 87% occurring once. Sequences were obtained from melanoma tumor tissue. All receptors derive from a human donor with melanoma.

CDR3 sequence reads: CAISAPTTLTSGRQDDGELFF. The CDR3 DNA reads TGTGCCATCAGTGCCCCTACTACCCTGACTAGCGGGAGACAAGACGACGGGGAGCTGTTTTTT. The chain links TRBV10-3 to TRBJ2-2; 12 bases match TRBD2. This CDR3 contains 21 residues. CDR1 and CDR2 from the germline V gene are ENHRY and SYGVKD. V lost 4 bases and J lost 7; bases outside the gene matches: 22.

V and J are TRBV7-5 and TRBJ2-5; the table's D call, TRBD2, was not checked against the DNA. TRBV7-5 corresponds to a pseudogene. The CDR3 covers 15 residues. The CDR3 here is CASSLTPLMEETQYF. In nucleotides, the CDR3 is TGTGCCAGCAGCTTAACGCCCTTAATGGAGGAGACCCAGTACTTC.

The chain carries TRBV18 and TRBJ1-1, with unresolved D. Germline V gives CDR1 KGHSH, CDR2 LQKENI. The ends were cut back, 5 bases at V and 1 base at J, with 17 bases in the middle. The CDR3 runs 16 residues. This CDR3 reads CASSTRPSRSNTEAFF. The DNA for the CDR3 is TGTGCCAGCTCAACGCGACCGTCCAGGTCGAACACTGAAGCTTTCTTT.

The gene calls are TRBV19 and TRBJ2-3, with D tentatively TRBD2 (5 bases). The CDR3 covers 15 residues. CDR1 and CDR2 (germline): LNHDA, SQIVND (reference sequence). V lost 4 bases to trimming and J lost 0 bases, with 11 bases between them. The CDR3 is CASSNGDSSTDTQYF. CDR3 coding DNA: TGTGCCAGTAGTAACGGGGATTCTAGCACAGATACGCAGTATTTT. The variable domain in full, with the rest retrieved from reference TRBV19 and TRBJ2-3, is DGGITQSPKYLFRKEGQNVTLSCEQNLNHDAMYWYRQDPGQGLRLIYYSQIVNDFQKGDIAEGYSVSREKKESFPLTVTSAQKNPTAFYLCASSNGDSSTDTQYFGPGTRLTVL.

The chain links TRBV11-3 to TRBJ2-1; 8 bases align to TRBD1. Germline assignment: CDR1 SGHNT and CDR2 YENEEA. The trim removed 5 bases at V and 4 bases at J, leaving 10 bases unmatched. CDR3 length equals 16 residues. CDR3 region: CASSTLTGARYNEQFF. As DNA, the CDR3 is TGTGCCAGCAGCACTTTGACAGGGGCTAGATACAATGAGCAGTTCTTC.

J is TRBJ1-3 and V is TRBV18; no definite D call. This CDR3 has 14 residues. Trimming took off 3 bases at V and 2 bases at J, with 8 bases between the two ends. Per the germline V gene, CDR1 is KGHSH and CDR2 is LQKENI. Here the CDR3 DNA reads TGTGCCAGCTCACCGAACGAGGCTGGAAACACCATATATTTT. Amino acids: CASSPNEAGNTIYF.

The DNA of the CDR3 is TGCGCCAGCAGCATGACCATGGGGGTCTCTCACGGCTACATCTTC. This gives the protein CASSMTMGVSHGYIF. The chain is built from TRBV1 and TRBJ1-2. TRBV1 is termed a pseudogene. This CDR3 contains 15 residues.

The genes are TRBV7-6 and TRBJ2-5; 11 bases match TRBD2. J was trimmed by 1 base and V by 5 bases; bases with no gene match: 12. The V gene's germline CDR1 is SGHVS and CDR2 FNYEAQ. The CDR3 runs to 18 residues. CDR3 nucleotides: TGTGCCAGCAGCCTTGGGGCTAGCGGGGGGTTGGCCCAAGAGACCCAGTACTTC. Residues: CASSLGASGGLAQETQYF.

The chain is built from TRBV18 and TRBJ2-1; weak D call: TRBD2 (6 bases). The V end was cut by 3 bases, the J end by 5 bases, with 17 bases between. The CDR3 extends over 16 amino acids. Germline CDR1 reads KGHSH; CDR2 reads LQKENI. CDR3 sequence (DNA): TGTGCCAGCTCACCTCCCGGGAGCATCAGGGACAATGAGCAGTTCTTC. Protein: CASSPPGSIRDNEQFF.

In its sample, this clone was seen a few times. The chain uses TRBV11-3 and TRBJ1-1, with no clear D. This CDR3 has 15 residues. V dropped 5 bases and J dropped 2 bases, with 15 bases sitting between them. The germline gives CDR1 SGHNT, CDR2 YENEEA. CDR3 nucleotide sequence: TGTGCCAGCAGCCGGGTCGGGCAGACTAACACTGAAGCTTTCTTT. It specifies CASSRVGQTNTEAFF.

This clone was observed a single time. The rearrangement joins TRBV6-8 to TRBJ2-1; 7 bases line up with TRBD2. The CDR3 is made up of 16 amino acids. Germline assignment: CDR1 MNHGY and CDR2 SAAAGT. The trim removed 7 bases at V and 2 bases at J, leaving 11 bases unmatched. CDR3 DNA: TGTGCCAGCATAGGTTGGGCTAGCGGCGCCTACAATGAGCAGTTCTTC. This sequence encodes CASIGWASGAYNEQFF.

This clone counts as large. The chain links TRBV28 to TRBJ2-7; 12 nucleotides line up with TRBD1. The germline gives CDR1 MDHEN, CDR2 SYDVKM. This CDR3 contains 15 residues. J was trimmed by 7 bases and V by 8 bases; bases with no gene match: 12. The CDR3 nucleotides read TGTGCCAGCTCACGTGGGGGACAGGGGGCGAGGGAGCAGTACTTC. Its protein product is CASSRGGQGAREQYF.

J is TRBJ2-1 and V is TRBV29-1; either TRBD1 or TRBD2 may supply D (6 bases each). CDR1 SQVTM and CDR2 ANQGSEA come from the germline V gene. CDR3 length equals 19 residues. Trimming removed 3 bases at V and 0 bases at J, with 24 bases between. The chain's CDR3 is CSVEGTSRSGRSSYNEQFF. Here the CDR3 DNA reads TGCAGCGTTGAGGGGACAAGTCGTAGCGGTCGAAGCTCCTACAATGAGCAGTTCTTC.

The chain carries TRBV12-5 and TRBJ2-5; TRBD2 matches 8 bases. Germline CDR1 is LGHNT and CDR2 is FRNRAP. This CDR3 comprises 13 residues. This CDR3 reads CASTRGGQETQYF. The CDR3 DNA reads as TGTGCCAGCACCCGGGGGGGTCAAGAGACCCAGTACTTC.

CDR3 in DNA: TGTGCCAGCAGTGCATCCGGGACAGGGGCGGGCACTGAAGCTTTCTTT. Translation gives CASSASGTGAGTEAFF. The gene calls are TRBV25-1 and TRBJ1-1; TRBD1 aligns across 10 bases. The V and J ends lost 4 bases and 4 bases, in that order; junction bases with no gene match: 9. This CDR3 contains 16 residues. Germline CDR1 reads MGHDK; CDR2 reads SYGVNS.

The chain employs TRBV5-1 and TRBJ2-2; perhaps TRBD1 as D (6 bases). The germline V gene encodes CDR1 SGHRS and CDR2 YFSETQ. This CDR3 has 15 residues. With 0 bases removed from V and 1 base from J, the gap between germline ends came to 7 bases. The chain's CDR3 is CASSLGRGNTGELFF. Here the CDR3 DNA reads TGCGCCAGCAGCTTGGGCAGGGGGAACACCGGGGAGCTGTTTTTT.

This chain links TRBV5-1 with TRBJ1-1; D may be TRBD1 (5 bases). This CDR3 has 14 residues. V lost 3 bases and J 5 bases, leaving 14 bases between the germline ends. The V gene's germline CDR1 is SGHRS and CDR2 YFSETQ. This CDR3 is CASSSEEGWTEAFF. CDR3 sequence (DNA): TGCGCCAGCAGCTCCGAGGAGGGGTGGACTGAAGCTTTCTTT.

The chain carries TRBV18 and TRBJ2-6, with 9 nucleotides matching TRBD1. Germline V gene sequence: CDR1 KGHSH, CDR2 LQKENI. V was pared by 2 bases and J by 2 bases, with 4 bases of the junction left unmatched. The CDR3 runs 17 residues. The CDR3 here is CASSPGTGGTGANVLTF. CDR3 DNA: TGTGCCAGCTCACCAGGAACAGGGGGCACTGGGGCCAACGTCCTGACTTTC.

The chain is built from TRBV7-7 and TRBJ2-7, with 8 bases that match TRBD1. Germline V gives CDR1 SSHAT, CDR2 FNYEAQ (reference sequence). The CDR3 length is 14 residues. Trimming took 5 bases from V and 1 from J; bases not matched to a gene: 4. CDR3 sequence: CASSPGQESYEQYF. In DNA form, the CDR3 reads TGTGCCAGCAGCCCGGGACAGGAGTCCTACGAGCAGTACTTC.

The chain has TRBV6-8 and TRBJ1-3, with D unclear. The CDR3 spans 15 residues. The V end lost 6 bases, the J end lost 4 bases, and 16 bases lay between the germline ends. The V gene's germline CDR1 is MNHGY and CDR2 SAAAGT. CDR3 nucleotide sequence: TGTGCCAGCAGCCTCTCAAAGATGGAAGGAAACACCATATATTTT. The encoded protein is CASSLSKMEGNTIYF.

Comments on this clone: At one end, the junction sequence differs from germline, possibly due to a read error. V gene TRBV15 combines with J gene TRBJ2-3; perhaps D is TRBD1 or TRBD2 (5 bases each). CDR1 and CDR2 from the germline V gene are LNHNV and YYDKDF (reference sequence). CDR3 length: 15 amino acids. This chain's CDR3 is CATSRDRQRADTQYF. Written as DNA, the CDR3 is TGTGCCACCAGCAGAGATAGACAGAGGGCAGATACGCAATATTTT.

The chain carries TRBV11-3 and TRBJ2-2, with D possibly being TRBD2 (6 bases). Germline V lookup: CDR1 SGHNT, CDR2 YENEEA. The V end was cut by 1 base, the J end by 5 bases, with 8 bases between. This CDR3 contains 14 residues. The CDR3 coding sequence is TGTGCCAGCAGCTTAGTACGGGGGACCGGGGAGCTGTTTTTT. It yields the protein CASSLVRGTGELFF.

The rearrangement joins TRBV10-3 to TRBJ2-1; TRBD2 agrees at 7 bases. V was clipped by 2 bases and J by 7 bases; unmatched bases: 11. Germline CDR1 is ENHRY and CDR2 is SYGVKD. This CDR3 contains 16 residues. DNA of the CDR3: TGTGCCATCAGTGAGGCAGGGCGGGAGATGGTAAATGAGCAGTTCTTC. As protein: CAISEAGREMVNEQFF.

The chain joins TRBV19 to TRBJ1-1, with D unclear. The CDR3 is 15 residues long. The germline gives CDR1 LNHDA, CDR2 SQIVND (reference sequence). With 6 bases removed from V and 6 bases from J, the gap between germline ends came to 20 bases. The CDR3 loop reads CASRTYYTTTSEAFF. DNA of the CDR3: TGTGCCAGTAGAACCTACTATACCACGACCTCTGAAGCTTTCTTT.

The gene calls are TRBV19 and TRBJ1-3; TRBD1 aligns across 9 bases. Losses at the gene ends were 10 bases for V and 3 bases for J; bases not matched to a gene: 7. The CDR3 covers 14 residues. Germline V gene lookup returns CDR1 LNHDA and CDR2 SQIVND (reference sequence). CDR3 protein: CAIPTGGFGNTIYF. In DNA form, the CDR3 reads TGTGCCATTCCGACAGGGGGTTTTGGAAACACCATATATTTT.